Listed below are T cell receptor beta chains from one sample, sequenced in a study of cytomegalovirus exposure and HLA in healthy donors. Profiling relied on immunoSEQ multiplex PCR, and the TCRdb table lists in-frame clones only, not all of them. The sample contains over 150,000 clones, roughly 80% of which appear only once. Sequencing was carried out using PBMCs. Receptors were obtained from a woman between 50 and 59 years old in good health and CMV-seropositive. Both conserved end residues are part of each CDR3. Fields, in order: V gene, J gene, clone size, D gene, CDR3 protein. The D gene is left open where the match is weak. Clone size is shown for a subset of rows, as once, few, many or a class of expanded clone.

TRBV28	TRBJ1-1	.	.	CASSTPAARAFF
TRBV30	TRBJ2-1	.	TRBD2	CAWSWTSGYNEQFF
TRBV5-4	TRBJ2-7	.	TRBD2	CASSQGLAGDVSYEQYF
TRBV7-9	TRBJ1-1	.	.	CASRSSSYTEAFF
TRBV6-1	TRBJ2-2	.	.	CASSGGGWEPGSGGTGELFF
TRBV7-2	TRBJ2-1	.	TRBD2	CASSSGGNEQFF
TRBV7-9	TRBJ2-3	.	.	CASSPRAEFGTDTQYF
TRBV2	TRBJ2-5	.	.	CASSEKGPGGGWVTETQYF
TRBV4-1	TRBJ1-3	.	.	CASSGLSGNTIYF
TRBV27	TRBJ2-7	.	TRBD1	CASSLRGQAPLVDEQYF
TRBV18	TRBJ2-7	.	.	CASSPGLLSYEQYF
TRBV6-4	TRBJ2-5	.	TRBD1	CASSTQGGETQYF
TRBV6-5	TRBJ2-7	.	.	CASTLQLAGTYEQYF
TRBV18	TRBJ1-2	.	TRBD1	CASSPGTGVDYGYTF
TRBV5-1	TRBJ2-5	once	TRBD2	CASSLEGLAGVGEQYF
TRBV27	TRBJ2-1	.	.	CASSSGRLAAYNEQFF
TRBV27	TRBJ2-7	once	TRBD1	CASSLSGQDGDEQYF
TRBV9	TRBJ2-1	.	TRBD2	CASSHREGRDEQFF
TRBV28	TRBJ2-4	.	.	CASLEGGKNIQYF
TRBV5-6	TRBJ2-4	.	TRBD1	CASSHRTGRINIQYF
TRBV15	.	.	TRBD2	CATKGGRNGFYEQYF
TRBV18	TRBJ2-7	.	TRBD2	CASSPAGVYEQYF